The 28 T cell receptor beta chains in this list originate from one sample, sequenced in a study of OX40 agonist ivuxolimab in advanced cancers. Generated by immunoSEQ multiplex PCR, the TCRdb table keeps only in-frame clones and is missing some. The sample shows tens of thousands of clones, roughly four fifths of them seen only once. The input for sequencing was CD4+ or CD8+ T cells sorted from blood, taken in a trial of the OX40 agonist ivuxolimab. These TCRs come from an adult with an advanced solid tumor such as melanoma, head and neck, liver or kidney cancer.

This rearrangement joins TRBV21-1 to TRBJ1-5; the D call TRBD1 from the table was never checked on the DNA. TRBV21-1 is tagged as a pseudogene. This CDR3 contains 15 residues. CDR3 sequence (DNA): TGTGCCAGCAGCAAGCCCAGGCAGAAGAATCAGCCCCAGCATTTT. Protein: CASSKPRQKNQPQHF.

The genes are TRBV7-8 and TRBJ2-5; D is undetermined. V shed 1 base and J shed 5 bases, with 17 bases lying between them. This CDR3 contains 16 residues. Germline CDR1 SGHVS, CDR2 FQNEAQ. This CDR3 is CASSLGSRSVGETQYF. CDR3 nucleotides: TGTGCCAGCAGCTTAGGGTCTAGGAGCGTCGGGGAGACCCAGTACTTC.

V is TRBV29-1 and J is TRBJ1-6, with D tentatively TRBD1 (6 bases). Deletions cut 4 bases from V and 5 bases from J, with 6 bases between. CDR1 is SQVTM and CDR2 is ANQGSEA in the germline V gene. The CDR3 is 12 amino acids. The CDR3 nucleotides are TGCAGCGTTGGGGACAATAATTCACCCCTCCACTTT. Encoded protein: CSVGDNNSPLHF.

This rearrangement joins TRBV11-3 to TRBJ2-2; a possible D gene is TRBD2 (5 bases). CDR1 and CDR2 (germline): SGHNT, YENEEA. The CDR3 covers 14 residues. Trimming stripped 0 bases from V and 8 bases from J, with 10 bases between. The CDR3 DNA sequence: TGTGCCAGCAGCTTAGATCGTGGAGGAGGGGAGCTGTTTTTT. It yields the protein CASSLDRGGGELFF.

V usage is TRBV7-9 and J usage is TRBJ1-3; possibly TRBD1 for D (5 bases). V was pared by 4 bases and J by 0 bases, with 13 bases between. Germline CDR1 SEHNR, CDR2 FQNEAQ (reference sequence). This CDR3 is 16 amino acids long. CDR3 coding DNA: TGTGCCAGCAGCTCCTTTGCAGACAGCTCTGGAAACACCATATATTTT. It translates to CASSSFADSSGNTIYF.

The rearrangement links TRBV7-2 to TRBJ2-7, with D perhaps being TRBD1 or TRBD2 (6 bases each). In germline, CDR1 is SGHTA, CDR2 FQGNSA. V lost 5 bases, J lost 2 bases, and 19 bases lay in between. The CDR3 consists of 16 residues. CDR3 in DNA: TGTGCCAGCAGCCTCGGAGGGGGGCAGGGCCCCTACGAGCAGTACTTC. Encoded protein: CASSLGGGQGPYEQYF.

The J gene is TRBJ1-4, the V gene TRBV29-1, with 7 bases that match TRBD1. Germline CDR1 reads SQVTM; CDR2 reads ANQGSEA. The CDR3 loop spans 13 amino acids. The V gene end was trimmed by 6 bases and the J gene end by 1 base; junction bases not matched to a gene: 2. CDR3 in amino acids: CSVYRGTNEKLFF. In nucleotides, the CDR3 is TGCAGCGTGTACAGGGGAACTAATGAAAAACTGTTTTTT.

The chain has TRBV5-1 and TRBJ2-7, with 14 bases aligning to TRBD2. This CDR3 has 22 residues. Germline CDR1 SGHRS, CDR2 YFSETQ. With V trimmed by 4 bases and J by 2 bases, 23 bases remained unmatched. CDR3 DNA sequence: TGCGCCAGCAGCCACGGTTATTGGACTAGCGGGGGGACAATTGAATGGGCCTACGAGCAGTACTTC. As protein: CASSHGYWTSGGTIEWAYEQYF.

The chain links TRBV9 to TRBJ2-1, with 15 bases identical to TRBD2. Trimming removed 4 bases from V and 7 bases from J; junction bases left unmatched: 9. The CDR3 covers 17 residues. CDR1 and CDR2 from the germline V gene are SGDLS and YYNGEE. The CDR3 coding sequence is TGTGCCAGCAGCCCCCGTACCGGGACTAGCGGGGGGAATGAGCAGTTCTTC. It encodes CASSPRTGTSGGNEQFF.

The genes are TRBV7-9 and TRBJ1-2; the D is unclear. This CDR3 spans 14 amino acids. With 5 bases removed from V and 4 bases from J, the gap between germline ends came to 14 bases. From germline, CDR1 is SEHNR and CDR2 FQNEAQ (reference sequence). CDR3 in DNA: TGTGCCAGCAGCCAAATGGACGGATTCTATGGCTACACCTTC. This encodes CASSQMDGFYGYTF.

The DNA of the CDR3 is TGTGCCATCGCCGACGGGACAGGGGGCCGAGCAACTAATGAAAAACTGTTTTTT. This encodes CAIADGTGGRATNEKLFF. V is TRBV10-3 and J is TRBJ1-4; the match to TRBD1 covers 12 bases. The V segment lost 8 bases and the J segment 0 bases; nucleotides outside the gene matches: 10. CDR1 and CDR2 (germline): ENHRY, SYGVKD. The CDR3 is 18 amino acids.

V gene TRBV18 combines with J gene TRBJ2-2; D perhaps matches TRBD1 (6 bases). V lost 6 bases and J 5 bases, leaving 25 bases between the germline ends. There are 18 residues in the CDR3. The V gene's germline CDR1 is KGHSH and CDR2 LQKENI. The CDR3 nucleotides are TGTGCCAGCTCGTGGAAGGGGGTGAAAACGGTGAATACCGGGGAGCTGTTTTTT. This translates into CASSWKGVKTVNTGELFF.

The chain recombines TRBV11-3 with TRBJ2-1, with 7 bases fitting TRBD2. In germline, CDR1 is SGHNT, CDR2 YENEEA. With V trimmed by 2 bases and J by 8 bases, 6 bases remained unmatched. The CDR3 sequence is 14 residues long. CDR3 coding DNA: TGTGCCAGCAGCTTATCGCGGGAGACAGATGAGCAGTTCTTC. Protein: CASSLSRETDEQFF.

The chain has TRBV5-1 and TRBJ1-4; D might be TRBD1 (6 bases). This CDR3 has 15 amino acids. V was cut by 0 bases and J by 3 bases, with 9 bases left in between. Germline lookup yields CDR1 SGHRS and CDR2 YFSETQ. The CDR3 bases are TGCGCCAGCAGCTTGGCGTCAGGGGCTAATGAAAAACTGTTTTTT. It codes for CASSLASGANEKLFF.

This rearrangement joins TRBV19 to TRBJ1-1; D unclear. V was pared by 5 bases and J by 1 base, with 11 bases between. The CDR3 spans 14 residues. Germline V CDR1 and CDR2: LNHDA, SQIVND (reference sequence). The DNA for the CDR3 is TGTGCCAGTAGTCGGAGCCGGGGGAACACTGAAGCTTTCTTT. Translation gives CASSRSRGNTEAFF.

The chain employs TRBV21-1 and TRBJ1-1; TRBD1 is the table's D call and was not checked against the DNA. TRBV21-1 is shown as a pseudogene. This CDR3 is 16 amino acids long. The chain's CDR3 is CASSRDSQLMNTEAFF. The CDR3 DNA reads TGTGCCAGCAGCCGGGACAGCCAACTCATGAACACTGAAGCTTTCTTT.

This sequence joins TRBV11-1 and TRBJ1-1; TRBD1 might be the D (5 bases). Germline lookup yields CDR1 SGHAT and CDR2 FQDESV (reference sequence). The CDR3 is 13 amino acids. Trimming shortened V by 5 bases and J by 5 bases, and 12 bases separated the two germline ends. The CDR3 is CASSPQGVTEAFF. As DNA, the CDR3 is TGTGCCAGCAGCCCCCAGGGAGTGACTGAAGCTTTCTTT.

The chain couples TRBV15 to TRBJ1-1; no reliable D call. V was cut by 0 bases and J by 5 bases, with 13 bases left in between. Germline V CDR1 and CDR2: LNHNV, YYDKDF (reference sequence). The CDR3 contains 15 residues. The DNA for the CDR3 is TGTGCCACCAGCAGAGATTTAAGGGTTTATACTGAAGCTTTCTTT. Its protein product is CATSRDLRVYTEAFF.

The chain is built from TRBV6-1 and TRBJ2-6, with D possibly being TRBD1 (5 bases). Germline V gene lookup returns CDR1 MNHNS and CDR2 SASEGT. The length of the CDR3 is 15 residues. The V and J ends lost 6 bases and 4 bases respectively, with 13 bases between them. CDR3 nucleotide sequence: TGTGCCAGCAGGACCACCAGGGTGGGGGCCAACGTCCTGACTTTC. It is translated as CASRTTRVGANVLTF.

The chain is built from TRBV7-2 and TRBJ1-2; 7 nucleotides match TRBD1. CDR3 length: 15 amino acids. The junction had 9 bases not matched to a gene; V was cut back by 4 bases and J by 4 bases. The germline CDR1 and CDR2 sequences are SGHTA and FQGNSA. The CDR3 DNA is TGTGCCAGCAGCTCACAGGGGTCCCCTCTCTATGGCTACACCTTC. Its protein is CASSSQGSPLYGYTF.

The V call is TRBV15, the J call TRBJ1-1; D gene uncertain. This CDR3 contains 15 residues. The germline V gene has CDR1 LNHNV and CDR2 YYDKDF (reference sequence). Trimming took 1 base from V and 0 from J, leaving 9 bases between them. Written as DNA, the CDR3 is TGTGCCACCAGCAGAGGGCAACGGGTGAACACTGAAGCTTTCTTT. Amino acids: CATSRGQRVNTEAFF.

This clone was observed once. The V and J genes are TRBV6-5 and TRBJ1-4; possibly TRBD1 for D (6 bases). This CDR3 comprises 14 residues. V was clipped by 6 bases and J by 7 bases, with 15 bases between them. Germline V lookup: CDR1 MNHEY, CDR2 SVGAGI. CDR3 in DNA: TGTGCCAGCAGCCCAACAGGGTCTGGTGAAAAACTGTTTTTT. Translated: CASSPTGSGEKLFF.

The CDR3 coding sequence is TGTGCCAGCAGCTTAGTGGCCACCTACGAGCAGTACTTC. This codes for CASSLVATYEQYF. The chain recombines TRBV7-9 with TRBJ2-7, with D unresolved. V lost 1 base to trimming and J lost 2 bases, with 6 bases between them. Germline CDR1 is SEHNR and CDR2 is FQNEAQ (reference sequence). CDR3 size: 13 residues.

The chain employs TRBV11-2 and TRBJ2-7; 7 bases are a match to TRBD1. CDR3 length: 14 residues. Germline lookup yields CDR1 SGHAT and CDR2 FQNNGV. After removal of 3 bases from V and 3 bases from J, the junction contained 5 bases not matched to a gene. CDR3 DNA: TGTGCCAGCAGCTTCCGTCGGGACAGCTACGAGCAGTACTTC. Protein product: CASSFRRDSYEQYF. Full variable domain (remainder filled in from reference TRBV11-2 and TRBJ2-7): EAGVAQSPRYKIIEKRQSVAFWCNPISGHATLYWYQQILGQGPKLLIQFQNNGVVDDSQLPKDRFSAERLKGVDSTLKIQPAKLEDSAVYLCASSFRRDSYEQYFGPGTRLTVT.

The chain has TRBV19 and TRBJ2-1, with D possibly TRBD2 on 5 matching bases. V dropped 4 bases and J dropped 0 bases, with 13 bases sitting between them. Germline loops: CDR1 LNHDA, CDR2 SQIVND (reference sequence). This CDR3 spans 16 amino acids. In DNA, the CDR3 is TGTGCCAGTAGTAACCCGGACTTTTTCTCCTACAATGAGCAGTTCTTC. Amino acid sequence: CASSNPDFFSYNEQFF. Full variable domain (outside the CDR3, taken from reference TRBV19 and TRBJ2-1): DGGITQSPKYLFRKEGQNVTLSCEQNLNHDAMYWYRQDPGQGLRLIYYSQIVNDFQKGDIAEGYSVSREKKESFPLTVTSAQKNPTAFYLCASSNPDFFSYNEQFFGPGTRLTVL.

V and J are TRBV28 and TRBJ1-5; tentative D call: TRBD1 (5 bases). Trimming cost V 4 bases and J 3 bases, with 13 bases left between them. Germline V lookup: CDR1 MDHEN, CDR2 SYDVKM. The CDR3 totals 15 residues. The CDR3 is CASSSRDGYNQPQHF. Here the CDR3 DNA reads TGTGCCAGCAGTTCCCGGGACGGGTACAATCAGCCCCAGCATTTT. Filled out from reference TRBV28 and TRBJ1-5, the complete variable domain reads DVKVTQSSRYLVKRTGEKVFLECVQDMDHENMFWYRQDPGLGLRLIYFSYDVKMKEKGDIPEGYSVSREKKERFSLILESASTNQTSMYLCASSSRDGYNQPQHFGDGTRLSIL.

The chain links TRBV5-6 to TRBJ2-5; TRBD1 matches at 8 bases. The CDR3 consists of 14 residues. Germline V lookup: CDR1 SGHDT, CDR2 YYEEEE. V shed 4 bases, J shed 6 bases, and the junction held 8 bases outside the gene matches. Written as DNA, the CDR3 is TGTGCCAGCAGCGCTGGACAGGGAGTAAAGACCCAGTACTTC. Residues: CASSAGQGVKTQYF.

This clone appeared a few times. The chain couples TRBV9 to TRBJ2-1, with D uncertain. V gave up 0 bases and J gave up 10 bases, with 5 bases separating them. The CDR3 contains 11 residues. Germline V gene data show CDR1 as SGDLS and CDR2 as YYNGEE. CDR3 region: CASSVASEQFF. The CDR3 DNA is TGTGCCAGCAGCGTAGCGTCCGAGCAGTTCTTC.